A selection of T cell receptor beta chains follows, all from one sample in a study of shared clonotypes between healthy human individuals. The repertoire was sequenced with immunoSEQ multiplex PCR; TCRdb's copy has only in-frame clones and lacks some. The sample has 2,500,000 or so clones, 85% to 95% seen once; the top ten hold 0.37%. The sequenced sample consisted of naive CD4+ T cells from PBMCs. Receptors were obtained from a man younger than 35 in good health. Some clones in this sample may be carry-over from other donors' samples. The CDR3 runs from the conserved cysteine through the conserved F or W.

v_call	j_call	cdr3_aa
TRBV9	TRBJ2-1	CASSVEIHPVPYNEQFF
TRBV5-1	TRBJ1-2	CASSLGDRGAVSGYTF
TRBV27	TRBJ2-7	CASSLRGQGYEQYF
TRBV21-1	TRBJ2-7	CASSKAPAGCSYEQYF
TRBV19	TRBJ2-5	CASSIGRQGETQYF
TRBV5-1	TRBJ2-1	CASSFLAGGSNEQFF
TRBV12-5	TRBJ2-7	CASGRDSYEQYF
TRBV18	TRBJ2-1	CASSPRVTSYNEQFF
TRBV7-3	TRBJ2-4	CASSPGVGPNIQYF
TRBV7-2	TRBJ2-7	CASSLADSYEQYF
TRBV18	TRBJ1-2	CASSPTEARYGYTF
TRBV9	TRBJ2-6	CASSAQGTGANVLTF
TRBV5-1	TRBJ2-1	CASSPAGTTYNEQFF
TRBV11-3	TRBJ2-7	CASSLEGVSEQYF
TRBV18	TRBJ1-5	CASSPATGGSNQPQHF
TRBV5-1	TRBJ2-1	CASSFGGGVSSYNEQFF
TRBV27	TRBJ2-3	CASSPFDRFSTDTQYF
TRBV4-1	TRBJ2-1	CASSQGLLGRFF
TRBV2	TRBJ1-1	CASSGDRGSNTEAFF
TRBV5-4	TRBJ2-3	CAVKRREEGWNTQYF
TRBV19	TRBJ1-1	CASSIGVLGRGKNTEAFF
TRBV18	TRBJ2-7	CASSPPPGTGGGEQYF
TRBV28	TRBJ2-7	CASSAASGRVYEQYF
TRBV27	TRBJ2-1	CASRTEQFF
TRBV29-1	TRBJ1-3	CSVAIDAGNTIYF
TRBV30	TRBJ1-5	CAWSRTRGSQHF
TRBV28	TRBJ2-5	CASRPGPSVGETQYF
TRBV28	TRBJ1-5	CASSPTQGGNQPQHF
TRBV28	TRBJ2-5	CASSFLGRGTQETQYF
TRBV18	TRBJ1-4	CASSLHRGVNEKLFF
TRBV27	TRBJ2-1	CASSLYGLAVNEQFF
TRBV7-2	TRBJ2-1	CASSLAGSGSFYEQFF
TRBV19	TRBJ1-4	CASSIRGGSNEKLFF
TRBV29-1	TRBJ1-1	CSVYRENTEAFF
TRBV5-4	TRBJ2-3	CASGTSGSDTQYF
TRBV9	TRBJ1-2	CASSAYGQGDGYTF
TRBV7-3	TRBJ1-1	CASSLQPPGVGTEAFF
TRBV5-1	TRBJ2-1	CASSLGLAGIYNEQFF
TRBV5-4	TRBJ2-1	CASSSRGSSGRDGNNEQFF
TRBV5-1	TRBJ1-3	CASSLDHQSSGNTIYF
TRBV6-1	TRBJ2-2	CAHRGQGPPGELFF
TRBV9	TRBJ2-5	CASSPSPGQETQYF
TRBV5-1	TRBJ2-2	CASSLSLAGPYTGELFF
TRBV27	TRBJ1-1	CASSLVPGGTEAFF